The 17 T cell receptor beta chains reported below all come from one sample, sequenced in a study of blood T cell repertoires in COVID-19. Clones were sequenced by immunoSEQ multiplex PCR, and TCRdb holds only the in-frame ones, with some missing. The table shows 40,000 to 60,000 clones, with roughly nine tenths occurring only once. Sequencing used peripheral blood. These receptors originate from a human donor in a cohort sampled during active COVID-19.

The chain has TRBV29-1 and TRBJ2-5; possible D gene TRBD1, 5 bases. V dropped 1 base and J dropped 5 bases, with 17 bases sitting between them. The CDR3 totals 15 residues. Germline lookup yields CDR1 SQVTM and CDR2 ANQGSEA. This chain's CDR3 is CSVEGQGTQVETQYF. The CDR3 DNA reads as TGCAGCGTTGAAGGTCAGGGTACTCAGGTCGAGACCCAGTACTTC.

The chain uses TRBV6-6 and TRBJ1-1; D perhaps matches TRBD1 (6 bases). The CDR3 is 12 residues long. V was pared by 10 bases and J by 6 bases, with 15 bases between. Germline CDR1 MNHNY, CDR2 SVGAGI (reference sequence). This chain's CDR3 is CATQTGRAEAFF. The CDR3 region has the DNA TGTGCCACACAAACAGGGAGGGCTGAAGCTTTCTTT.

The CDR3 bases are TGTGCCAGCAGTGGGGGGTGGGGGGTACTAGCGGGAGTTCCAGATACGCAGTATTTT. It yields the protein CASSGGWGVLAGVPDTQYF. This chain connects TRBV27 to TRBJ2-3, with 11 bases matching TRBD2. With 5 bases clipped from V and 4 bases from J, the junction kept 17 bases outside the gene matches. The CDR3 contains 19 residues. Germline CDR1 MNHEY, CDR2 SMNVEV (reference sequence).

The chain uses TRBV10-3 and TRBJ2-1; TRBD2 matches 9 bases. Germline V gives CDR1 ENHRY, CDR2 SYGVKD. V shed 0 bases, J shed 15 bases, and the junction held 12 bases outside the gene matches. CDR3 length: 15 residues. The CDR3 bases are TGTGCCATCAGTGAGTCTTTGGGCGGGAGGGCCACTTGGTTCTTC. Its translation is CAISESLGGRATWFF.

The chain is built from TRBV6-5 and TRBJ2-7, with TRBD2 matching over 13 bases. The germline CDR1 and CDR2 sequences are MNHEY and SVGAGI. The CDR3 is 15 amino acids. Trimming at V came to 8 bases and at J to 4 bases, leaving 8 bases not matched to a gene. The CDR3 loop is CASETSGRAGYEQYV. In nucleotides, the CDR3 is TGTGCCAGCGAAACTAGCGGGAGGGCCGGATACGAGCAGTACGTC.

V usage is TRBV6-5 and J usage is TRBJ1-5, with D perhaps matching TRBD1 (5 bases). The V end lost 2 bases, the J end lost 1 base, and 9 bases lay between the germline ends. Germline CDR1 MNHEY, CDR2 SVGAGI. The CDR3 has 15 amino acids. CDR3 DNA: TGTGCCAGCAGTTACAGGGGTTCAAGCAATCAGCCCCAGCATTTT. Its protein is CASSYRGSSNQPQHF.

V usage is TRBV18 and J usage is TRBJ1-2, with 9 bases lining up with TRBD1. The CDR3 has 16 residues. V was pared by 3 bases and J by 14 bases, with 19 bases of the junction left unmatched. Germline loops: CDR1 KGHSH, CDR2 LQKENI. DNA of the CDR3: TGTGCCAGCTCACCTTCAGCCTATACTCAAGGGACAGGGTATACCTTC. This translates into CASSPSAYTQGTGYTF. Together with reference TRBV18 and TRBJ1-2, the CDR3 gives the full variable domain: NAGVMQNPRHLVRRRGQEARLRCSPMKGHSHVYWYRQLPEEGLKFMVYLQKENIIDESGMPKERFSAEFPKEGPSILRIQQVVRGDSAAYFCASSPSAYTQGTGYTFGSGTRLTVV.

This sequence joins TRBV9 and TRBJ2-3; TRBD2 agrees at 14 bases. The trim removed 4 bases at V and 6 bases at J, leaving 7 bases unmatched. From germline, CDR1 is SGDLS and CDR2 YYNGEE. The CDR3 has 16 residues. Written as DNA, the CDR3 is TGTGCCAGCAGCCCGGGACTAGCGGGAGTAATCGATACGCAGTATTTT. Protein sequence: CASSPGLAGVIDTQYF.

The V and J genes are TRBV28 and TRBJ1-3, with a possible D match to TRBD1 (6 bases). CDR1 and CDR2 from the germline V gene are MDHEN and SYDVKM. The CDR3 is 16 amino acids. The germline V and J ends were trimmed by 6 bases and 1 base, with 16 bases remaining between them. The CDR3 here is CASSFGAGVSGNTIYF. DNA of the CDR3: TGTGCCAGCAGCTTCGGGGCAGGGGTGTCTGGAAACACCATATATTTT.

The V gene is TRBV21-1, the J gene TRBJ2-3; TRBD1 is the table's D call and was not checked against the DNA. TRBV21-1 is noted as a pseudogene. The CDR3 extends over 17 amino acids. The CDR3 here is CASSKGPGQGSTDTQYF. The CDR3 DNA sequence: TGTGCCAGCAGCAAAGGACCCGGACAGGGTAGCACAGATACGCAGTATTTT.

The chain combines TRBV5-1 with TRBJ2-2; 15 bases map to TRBD2. V was pared by 4 bases and J by 4 bases, with 2 bases of the junction left unmatched. This CDR3 spans 16 amino acids. Germline assignment: CDR1 SGHRS and CDR2 YFSETQ. The CDR3 protein is CASSGLAGGGTGELFF. The CDR3, as DNA: TGCGCCAGCAGCGGACTAGCGGGAGGGGGCACCGGGGAGCTGTTTTTT.

V is TRBV27 and J is TRBJ2-7; TRBD1 matches at 7 bases. CDR1 MNHEY and CDR2 SMNVEV come from the germline V gene (reference sequence). The CDR3 is 16 amino acids. V lost 3 bases to trimming and J lost 6 bases; unmatched junction nucleotides: 14. In DNA, the CDR3 is TGTGCCAGCAGTTTCCCGTACCGGGACAGCGGCAGCGAGCAGTACGTC. It encodes CASSFPYRDSGSEQYV.

The chain combines TRBV18 with TRBJ1-1, with D unresolved. The germline CDR1 and CDR2 sequences are KGHSH and LQKENI. The length of the CDR3 is 14 residues. V was trimmed by 4 bases and J by 5 bases, leaving 14 bases between them. CDR3 in DNA: TGTGCCAGCTCACTCGGCTCCGCGGGTACTGAAGCTTTCTTT. Protein product: CASSLGSAGTEAFF.

The V call is TRBV12-2, the J call TRBJ1-2; the table calls TRBD1, which could not be checked here. TRBV12-2 constitutes a pseudogene. This CDR3 comprises 17 residues. The CDR3 DNA is TGTGCAAGTCGCTTAGTAGAGGGACAGGAAAAGGTGCGTGGCTACACCTTC. This gives the protein CASRLVEGQEKVRGYTF.

V and J are TRBV5-4 and TRBJ2-6, with D perhaps matching TRBD1 (6 bases). Trimming shortened V by 4 bases and J by 9 bases, and 23 bases separated the two germline ends. Germline-derived CDR1 and CDR2 are SGHNT and YYREEE (reference sequence). There are 17 residues in the CDR3. This CDR3 is CASSPGGGGAISNVLTF. CDR3 sequence (DNA): TGTGCCAGCAGCCCCGGTGGTGGGGGCGCGATAAGCAACGTCCTGACTTTC.

This clone has a single count. This chain connects TRBV7-8 to TRBJ1-2; perhaps TRBD1 as D (5 bases). Trimming shortened V by 3 bases and J by 4 bases, and 6 bases separated the two germline ends. CDR1 and CDR2 (germline): SGHVS, FQNEAQ. The CDR3 runs to 12 residues. CDR3 sequence (DNA): TGTGCCAGCAGCTTGGGGGGCTATGGCTACACCTTC. Its translation is CASSLGGYGYTF.

V gene TRBV29-1 combines with J gene TRBJ1-4; D ambiguous. Germline V gives CDR1 SQVTM, CDR2 ANQGSEA. The CDR3 covers 14 residues. Deletions cut 6 bases from V and 1 base from J, with 12 bases between. The CDR3 sequence: CSVPGVGTNEKLFF. DNA for the CDR3: TGCAGCGTACCCGGGGTCGGAACTAATGAAAAACTGTTTTTT. Drawing the rest from reference TRBV29-1 and TRBJ1-4, the complete variable domain is SAVISQKPSRDICQRGTSLTIQCQVDSQVTMMFWYRQQPGQSLTLIATANQGSEATYESGFVIDKFPISRPNLTFSTLTVSNMSPEDSSIYLCSVPGVGTNEKLFFGSGTQLSVL.